The next 18 T cell receptor beta chains were all read from a single sample in a study of OX40 agonist ivuxolimab in advanced cancers. Repertoires were generated with immunoSEQ multiplex PCR, while TCRdb's copy carries only in-frame clones and drops some. The table has approximately 62,000 clones, roughly 92% seen once. Sample: CD4+ or CD8+ T cells sorted from blood, taken in a trial of the OX40 agonist ivuxolimab. All receptors derive from an adult with an advanced solid tumor such as melanoma, head and neck, liver or kidney cancer.

CDR3 nucleotides: TGCGCCAGCAGCCAAGCGGCGGGACTAGGGGCCAATGAGCAGTTCTTC. It is translated as CASSQAAGLGANEQFF. The chain couples TRBV4-1 to TRBJ2-1, with 8 positions matching TRBD2. Germline V CDR1 and CDR2: MGHRA, YSYEKL. The CDR3 covers 16 residues. The V gene end was trimmed by 1 base and the J gene end by 6 bases; junction bases not matched to a gene: 8.

V gene TRBV7-9 combines with J gene TRBJ1-1; 9 nucleotides align to TRBD1. Trimming at V came to 1 base and at J to 0 bases, leaving 6 bases not matched to a gene. CDR1 is SEHNR, CDR2 FQNEAQ, per germline (reference sequence). The CDR3 is 17 residues long. The CDR3 here is CASSLVVGTGLNTEAFF. DNA of the CDR3: TGTGCCAGCAGCTTAGTGGTCGGGACAGGGCTGAACACTGAAGCTTTCTTT.

The chain uses TRBV27 and TRBJ1-2; D is undetermined. This CDR3 is 15 amino acids long. Germline V gene lookup returns CDR1 MNHEY and CDR2 SMNVEV (reference sequence). Trimming removed 3 bases at V and 4 bases at J, with 15 bases between. The CDR3 coding sequence is TGTGCCAGCAGTTTGGTGAAGGCTACCACCTATGGCTACACCTTC. Translated: CASSLVKATTYGYTF.

The gene calls are TRBV27 and TRBJ2-7, with 10 nucleotides matching TRBD2. The CDR3 is 16 residues long. Trimming cost V 2 bases and J 3 bases; bases outside gene matches: 7. Germline V gives CDR1 MNHEY, CDR2 SMNVEV (reference sequence). The CDR3 region has the DNA TGTGCCAGCAGTTTACTAGTGGCTAGCGGGAGCTACGAGCAGTACTTC. Its translation is CASSLLVASGSYEQYF.

This clone was seen just once. The V and J genes are TRBV30 and TRBJ1-1; D unclear. With 0 bases removed from V and 4 bases from J, the gap between germline ends came to 15 bases. Germline CDR1 is GTSNPN and CDR2 is SVGIG (reference sequence). The CDR3 is 15 amino acids. CDR3 nucleotides: TGTGCCTGGAGTGTAAACCCTTTCGGTTTCACTGAAGCTTTCTTT. Amino acid sequence: CAWSVNPFGFTEAFF. The full variable domain, in which reference TRBV30 and TRBJ1-1 provide the parts outside the CDR3, is SQTIHQWPATLVQPVGSPLSLECTVEGTSNPNLYWYRQAAGRGLQLLFYSVGIGQISSEVPQNLSASRPQDRQFILSSKKLLLSDSGFYLCAWSVNPFGFTEAFFGQGTRLTVV.

This rearrangement joins TRBV21-1 to TRBJ2-7; TRBD1, the table's D call, lacks a check against the DNA. TRBV21-1 is a known pseudogene. The CDR3 extends over 13 amino acids. The CDR3 DNA follows: TGTGCCAGCTCCGGACAGATAACCTACGAGCAGTACTTC. This translates into CASSGQITYEQYF.

The chain recombines TRBV15 with TRBJ2-2; 7 positions agree with TRBD2. CDR1 LNHNV and CDR2 YYDKDF come from the germline V gene (reference sequence). The CDR3 loop spans 16 amino acids. J was trimmed by 2 bases and V by 0 bases; bases with no gene match: 3. The CDR3 reads CATSRDRDYNTGELFF. DNA for the CDR3: TGTGCCACCAGCAGAGATAGGGACTATAACACCGGGGAGCTGTTTTTT.

A few counts support this clone. The rearrangement uses TRBV19 and TRBJ1-5; D gene ambiguous. Germline V gene data show CDR1 as LNHDA and CDR2 as SQIVND (reference sequence). Trimming stripped 3 bases from V and 6 bases from J, with 15 bases between. The CDR3 extends over 15 amino acids. CDR3 sequence reads: CASSIGMGLGQPQHF. The CDR3, as DNA: TGTGCCAGTAGTATTGGGATGGGTCTCGGTCAGCCCCAGCATTTT. Full variable domain (rest looked up from reference TRBV19 and TRBJ1-5): DGGITQSPKYLFRKEGQNVTLSCEQNLNHDAMYWYRQDPGQGLRLIYYSQIVNDFQKGDIAEGYSVSREKKESFPLTVTSAQKNPTAFYLCASSIGMGLGQPQHFGDGTRLSIL.

The chain uses TRBV29-1 and TRBJ2-7; D is possibly TRBD2 (6 bases). Germline V CDR1 and CDR2: SQVTM, ANQGSEA. The CDR3 loop spans 13 amino acids. Trimming removed 0 bases at V and 3 bases at J, with 9 bases between. CDR3 loop: CSVEDLGGYEQYF. CDR3 coding DNA: TGCAGCGTTGAAGATTTGGGGGGCTACGAGCAGTACTTC.

CDR3 nucleotides: TGTGCCAGTAGTCCGGGGACTAGCGGGAGATGGACCTACAATGAGCAGTTCTTC. Amino acid sequence: CASSPGTSGRWTYNEQFF. The V and J genes are TRBV19 and TRBJ2-1; 14 bases map to TRBD2. This CDR3 is 18 amino acids long. The ends lost 5 bases at V and 2 bases at J; junction bases unmatched: 8. Germline V gene lookup returns CDR1 LNHDA and CDR2 SQIVND (reference sequence).

This chain connects TRBV6-5 to TRBJ2-7; D possibly corresponds to TRBD2 (5 bases). The CDR3 spans 13 residues. V was shortened by 7 bases and J by 4 bases, with 14 bases between the two germline ends. The germline CDR1 and CDR2 sequences are MNHEY and SVGAGI. Here the CDR3 DNA reads TGTGCCAGCACCCTGGCTGCGGGTTACGAGCAGTACTTC. Protein: CASTLAAGYEQYF.

The chain couples TRBV4-1 to TRBJ2-1, with 10 bases matching TRBD2. V was clipped by 1 base and J by 9 bases; unmatched bases: 3. CDR1 is MGHRA, CDR2 YSYEKL, per germline. The length of the CDR3 is 14 residues. The CDR3 nucleotides read TGCGCCAGCAGCCAAGGGCTAGCGGGAGTTGAGCAGTTCTTC. Amino acids: CASSQGLAGVEQFF.

This chain connects TRBV15 to TRBJ1-6; D not certain. The germline CDR1 and CDR2 sequences are LNHNV and YYDKDF (reference sequence). This CDR3 contains 13 residues. V was clipped by 0 bases and J by 7 bases, with 4 bases between them. This chain's CDR3 is CATSRDLNSPLHF. In DNA, the CDR3 is TGTGCCACCAGCAGAGATCTGAATTCACCCCTCCACTTT.

The chain couples TRBV4-3 to TRBJ2-3; TRBD2 aligns across 9 bases. Trimming at V came to 0 bases and at J to 8 bases, leaving 12 bases not matched to a gene. This CDR3 contains 17 residues. The germline CDR1 and CDR2 sequences are LGHNA and YSLEER. The CDR3 DNA follows: TGCGCCAGCAGCCAAGATCCCGTAGCGGGAGAAGAGGTTACGCAGTATTTT. This translates into CASSQDPVAGEEVTQYF.

V gene TRBV29-1 combines with J gene TRBJ1-3, with 8 nucleotides matching TRBD1. V lost 6 bases, J lost 0 bases, and 4 bases stayed unmatched. Looked up from germline, CDR1 is SQVTM and CDR2 is ANQGSEA. The CDR3 length is 14 residues. CDR3 sequence reads: CSVTGVNSGNTIYF. CDR3 sequence (DNA): TGCAGCGTGACAGGGGTTAACTCTGGAAACACCATATATTTT.

The rearrangement uses TRBV2 and TRBJ1-1, with 7 nucleotides matching TRBD1. This CDR3 spans 16 amino acids. Germline V gene data show CDR1 as SNHLY and CDR2 as FYNNEI. V was clipped by 6 bases and J by 3 bases; unmatched bases: 13. The CDR3 DNA reads TGTGCCAGCAGCCAAGACAGGGCCCTTGGGTACACTGAAGCTTTCTTT. Protein: CASSQDRALGYTEAFF.

The chain carries TRBV18 and TRBJ1-2; 8 nucleotides match TRBD1. The CDR3 contains 16 residues. Germline V gene sequence: CDR1 KGHSH, CDR2 LQKENI. Trimming cost V 0 bases and J 4 bases; bases outside gene matches: 7. The CDR3 loop reads CASSPPGQENSYGYTF. In DNA, the CDR3 is TGTGCCAGCTCACCACCGGGACAGGAGAACAGCTATGGCTACACCTTC.

The rearrangement links TRBV7-6 to TRBJ1-2, with TRBD1 identical over 9 bases. There are 14 residues in the CDR3. Germline trimming cut 4 bases from V and 5 bases from J; bases unmatched to any gene: 5. CDR1 and CDR2 (germline): SGHVS, FNYEAQ. CDR3 nucleotide sequence: TGTGCCAGCAGCTCTACAGGGGGCGGGTATGGCTACACCTTC. Its translation is CASSSTGGGYGYTF.